This T cell receptor (beta chain) was recorded in a study of cytomegalovirus exposure and HLA in healthy donors. Germline V lookup: CDR1 MNHEY, CDR2 SMNVEV (reference sequence). Trimming took 6 bases from V and 2 from J; bases not matched to a gene: 6. There are 14 residues in the CDR3. General study results and limits: Clonal expansion was found to be greater in HLA-associated TCR beta chains than in equally common others in a later analysis. Reports showed the classifier diagnosing cytomegalovirus status with high specificity and sensitivity.

With respect to this clone: Antigen: not known. The identical CDR3 is also encoded by other nucleotide sequences in the sample.

60 Vbeta and 13 Jbeta primers were used in PCR. Generated by immunoSEQ multiplex PCR, the TCRdb table keeps only in-frame clones and is missing some. This sample has some 100,000 clones; about 79% occur once, and the top ten carry approximately 3.4%. The chain uses TRBV27 and TRBJ2-7, with 8 bases lining up with TRBD1. The receptor was derived from a male donor in good health and CMV-seropositive. Sample: PBMCs. The chain's CDR3 is CASSLGTGPYEQYF. CDR3 coding DNA: TGTGCCAGCAGCCTCGGGACAGGTCCCTACGAGCAGTACTTC.